This T cell receptor (beta chain) was profiled in a study of early T cells in non-severe SARS-CoV-2 infection listed by TCRdb under 2021. Broadly, across the study: Because TCR sequencing relied on bulk RNA taken from unsorted whole blood, pairing of alpha and beta chains was not possible.

A case-control design nested within a healthcare worker cohort in London, UK, was used, with weekly nasopharyngeal swab PCR tests and blood sampling performed. Between 23 and 31 March 2020, the week of the UK lockdown, healthcare workers were enrolled and then followed up weekly for as long as 16 weeks. This clonotype turned up a few times. Its antigen remains unidentified. No base quality information exists; no much larger clone differs at one position. For CDR1 and CDR2, the germline V gene lists MGHRA and YSYEKL. V drops 1 base and J drops 2 bases, leaving 11 bases in between. Inclusive of the bounding cysteine and phenylalanine, the CDR3 is 15 residues long. The DNA shown is the 45-base CDR3, in frame from base 1. Library preparation used 5' RACE. Sequencing used a NextSeq 500. The TCR library protocol attached unique molecular identifiers to individual cDNA molecules to correct for sequencing error and PCR bias. Both TCR alpha and beta chains were sequenced, and tight co-correlation was observed between alpha and beta sequence abundances in each sample. In the paper's pipeline: Decombinator V4 was used to annotate TCR sequences for V gene, J gene and CDR3. TCRs were defined as expanded if a significant change between any two time points was detected under a Poisson model with p below 0.0001. TCR abundances were normalised to the total number of TCRs sequenced per sample and expressed as counts per million. MAIT TCRs were defined by TRAV1-2 paired with TRAJ12, TRAJ20 or TRAJ33, and iNKT TCRs by TRAV10 paired with TRAJ18. VDJdb, accessed 1 November 2021, was searched for CMV, EBV and SARS-CoV-2 annotated TCRs, with TCRs annotated for multiple antigens excluded. The raw public reads went through TCRdb reprocessing: fastp at Q25, MiXCR clone calling, in-frame beta chains kept. Each entry merges the rows of one CDR3 protein and shows their most common DNA and genes. It is TCRdb's table, rather than the study itself, that gives the V and J calls and clone size. The sample contains 70,000 or so distinct CDR3 sequences, roughly 13% of them found a single time. 11% to 15% of the sample is in the top ten clones.

The research as a whole found: Matching against VDJdb was skewed toward anti-spike CD8 responses, likely underestimated virus-specific expansions, and missed private and CD4 specificities.

The sequence derives from an adult who was a healthcare worker with PCR-confirmed SARS-CoV-2 infection or an uninfected control (not recorded which). Rearrangement joined TRBV4-1 to TRBJ1-2; the D gene is not confidently resolved. Sequenced: whole blood. The DNA sequence is given as TGCGCCAGCAGCCAAGGAGGGCGAGGAAACTATGGCTACACCTTC. Its product reads: CASSQGGRGNYGYTF.